This entry is about one T cell receptor (beta chain). The CDR3 totals 16 residues. V gave up 8 bases and J gave up 0 bases, with 20 bases separating them. Per the germline V gene, CDR1 is SQVTM and CDR2 is ANQGSEA. This sample is part of a study of T cell clones after liver transplantation. Produced via immunoSEQ multiplex PCR; TCRdb's table is partial and in-frame only. The data show 95,000 to 110,000 clones, around 84% seen once. Sorting of unstimulated PBMCs yielded separate CD3+CD4+ and CD3+CD8+ fractions. The sequence was obtained from a human patient who received a liver transplant. Some T cells may arise from the graft donor. This specimen consisted of CD4+ T cells from blood, obtained around 50 months after liver transplant. The chain links TRBV29-1 to TRBJ2-1; D remains ambiguous. DNA of the CDR3: TGCAGCTTCAGTGGTAGGTGGGCCAGCTCCTACAATGAGCAGTTCTTC. Its translation: CSFSGRWASSYNEQFF.